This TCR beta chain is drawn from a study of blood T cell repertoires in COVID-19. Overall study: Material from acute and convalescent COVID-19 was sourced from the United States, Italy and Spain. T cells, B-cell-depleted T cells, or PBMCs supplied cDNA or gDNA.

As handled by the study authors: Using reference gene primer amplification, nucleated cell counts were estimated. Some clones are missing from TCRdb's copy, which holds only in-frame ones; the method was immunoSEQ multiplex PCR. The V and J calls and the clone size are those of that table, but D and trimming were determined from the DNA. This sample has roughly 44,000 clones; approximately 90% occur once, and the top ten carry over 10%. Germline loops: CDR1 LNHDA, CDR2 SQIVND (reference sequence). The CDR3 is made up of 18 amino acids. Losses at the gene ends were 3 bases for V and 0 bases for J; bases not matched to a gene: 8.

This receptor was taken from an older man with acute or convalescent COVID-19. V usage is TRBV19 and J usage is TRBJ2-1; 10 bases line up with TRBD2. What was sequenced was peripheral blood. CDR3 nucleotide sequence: TGTGCCAGTAGTATGGTCCTAGCGGGGGTCGGCTCCTACAATGAGCAGTTCTTC. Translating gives CASSMVLAGVGSYNEQFF. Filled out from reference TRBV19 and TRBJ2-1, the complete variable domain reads DGGITQSPKYLFRKEGQNVTLSCEQNLNHDAMYWYRQDPGQGLRLIYYSQIVNDFQKGDIAEGYSVSREKKESFPLTVTSAQKNPTAFYLCASSMVLAGVGSYNEQFFGPGTRLTVL.